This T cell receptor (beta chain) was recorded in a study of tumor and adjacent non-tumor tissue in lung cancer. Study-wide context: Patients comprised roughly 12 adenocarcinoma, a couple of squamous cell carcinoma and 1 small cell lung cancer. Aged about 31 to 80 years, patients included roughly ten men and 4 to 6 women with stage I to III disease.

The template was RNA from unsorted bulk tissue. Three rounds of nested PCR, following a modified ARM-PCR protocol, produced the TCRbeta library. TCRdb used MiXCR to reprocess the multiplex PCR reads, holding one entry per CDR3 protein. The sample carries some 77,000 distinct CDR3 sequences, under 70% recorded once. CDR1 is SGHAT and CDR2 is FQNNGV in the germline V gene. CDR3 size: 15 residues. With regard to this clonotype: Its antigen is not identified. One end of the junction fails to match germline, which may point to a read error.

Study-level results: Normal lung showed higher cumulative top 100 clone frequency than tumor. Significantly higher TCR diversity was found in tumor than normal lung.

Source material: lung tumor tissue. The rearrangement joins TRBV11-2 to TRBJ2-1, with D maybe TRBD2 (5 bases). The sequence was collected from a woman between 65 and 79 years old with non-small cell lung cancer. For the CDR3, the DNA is TGTACCAGCAGCTTAAAAGCAGGAGGTTACAATGAGCAGTTCTTC. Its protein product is CTSSLKAGGYNEQFF.